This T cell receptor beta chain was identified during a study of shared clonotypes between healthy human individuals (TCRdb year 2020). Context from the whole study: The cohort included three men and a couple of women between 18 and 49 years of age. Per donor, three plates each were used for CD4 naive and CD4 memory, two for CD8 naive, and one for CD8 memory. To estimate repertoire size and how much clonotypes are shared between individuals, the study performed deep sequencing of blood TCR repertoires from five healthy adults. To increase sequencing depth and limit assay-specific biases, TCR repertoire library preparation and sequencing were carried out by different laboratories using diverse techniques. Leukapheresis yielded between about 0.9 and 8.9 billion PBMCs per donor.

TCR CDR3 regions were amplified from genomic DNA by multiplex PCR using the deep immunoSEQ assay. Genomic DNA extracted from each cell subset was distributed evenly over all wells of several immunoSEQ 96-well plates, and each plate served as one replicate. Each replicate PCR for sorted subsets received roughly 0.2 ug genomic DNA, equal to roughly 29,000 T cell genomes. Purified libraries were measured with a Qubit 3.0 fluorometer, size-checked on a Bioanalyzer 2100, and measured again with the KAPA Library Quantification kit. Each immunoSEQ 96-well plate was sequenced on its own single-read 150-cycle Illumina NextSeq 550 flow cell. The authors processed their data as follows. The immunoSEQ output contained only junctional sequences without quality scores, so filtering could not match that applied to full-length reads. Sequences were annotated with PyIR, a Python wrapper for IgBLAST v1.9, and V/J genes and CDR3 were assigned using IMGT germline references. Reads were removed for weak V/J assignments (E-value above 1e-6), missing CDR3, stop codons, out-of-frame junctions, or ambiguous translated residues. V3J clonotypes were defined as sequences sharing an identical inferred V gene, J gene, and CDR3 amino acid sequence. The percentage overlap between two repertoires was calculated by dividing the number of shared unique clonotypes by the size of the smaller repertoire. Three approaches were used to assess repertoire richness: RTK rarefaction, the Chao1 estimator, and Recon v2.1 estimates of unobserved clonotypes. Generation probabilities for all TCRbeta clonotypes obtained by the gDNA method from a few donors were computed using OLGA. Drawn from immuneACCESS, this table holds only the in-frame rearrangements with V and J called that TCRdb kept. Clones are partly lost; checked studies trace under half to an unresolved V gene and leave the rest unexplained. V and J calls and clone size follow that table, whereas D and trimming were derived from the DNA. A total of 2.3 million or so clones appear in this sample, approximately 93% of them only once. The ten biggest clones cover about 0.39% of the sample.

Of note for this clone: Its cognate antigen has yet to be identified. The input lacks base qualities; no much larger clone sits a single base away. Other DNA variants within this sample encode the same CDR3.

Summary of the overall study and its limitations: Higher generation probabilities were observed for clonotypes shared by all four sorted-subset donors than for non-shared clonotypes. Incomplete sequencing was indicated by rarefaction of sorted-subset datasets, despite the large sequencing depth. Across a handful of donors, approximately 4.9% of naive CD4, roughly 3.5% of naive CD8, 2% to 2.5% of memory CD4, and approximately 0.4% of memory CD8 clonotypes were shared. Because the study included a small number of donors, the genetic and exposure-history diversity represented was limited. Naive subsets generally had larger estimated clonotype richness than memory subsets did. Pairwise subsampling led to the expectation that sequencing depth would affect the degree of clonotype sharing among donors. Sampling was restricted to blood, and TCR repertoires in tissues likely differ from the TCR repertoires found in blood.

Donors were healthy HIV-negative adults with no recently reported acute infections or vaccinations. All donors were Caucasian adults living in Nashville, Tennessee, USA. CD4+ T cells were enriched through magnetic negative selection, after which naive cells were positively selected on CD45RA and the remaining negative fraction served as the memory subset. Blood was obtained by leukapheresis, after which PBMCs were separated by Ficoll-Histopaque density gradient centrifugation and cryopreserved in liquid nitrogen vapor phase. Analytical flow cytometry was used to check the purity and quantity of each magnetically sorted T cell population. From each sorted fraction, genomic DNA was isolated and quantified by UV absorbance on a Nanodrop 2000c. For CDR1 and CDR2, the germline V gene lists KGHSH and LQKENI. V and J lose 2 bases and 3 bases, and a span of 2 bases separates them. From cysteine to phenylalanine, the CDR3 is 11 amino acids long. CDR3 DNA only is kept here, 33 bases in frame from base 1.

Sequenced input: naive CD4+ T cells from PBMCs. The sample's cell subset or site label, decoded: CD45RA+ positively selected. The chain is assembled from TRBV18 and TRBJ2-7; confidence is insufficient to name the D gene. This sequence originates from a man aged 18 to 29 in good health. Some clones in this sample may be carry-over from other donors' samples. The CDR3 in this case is CASSPNYEQYF. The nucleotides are TGTGCCAGCTCACCAAACTACGAGCAGTACTTC.